This paragraph covers one TCR beta chain sequence. Its antigen is undetermined. This CDR3 region has 13 residues. The V and J ends lost 3 bases and 8 bases respectively, with 13 bases between them. CDR1 and CDR2 (germline): MDHEN, SYDVKM. The data belong to a study of shared clonotypes between healthy human individuals. Donors, healthy HIV-negative adults, lacked recent acute infections or vaccinations. Study-wide results and caveats: Generation probabilities of non-shared clonotypes were lower (relative to those shared by all four donors). Specimens sampled were limited to blood, with tissue repertoires likely differing.

Sequencing was performed with immunoSEQ multiplex PCR; in TCRdb, only in-frame clones are kept and a portion is missing. The repertoire has 730,000 or so clones, about two thirds of them found once; the top ten carry approximately 1.8%. The sequencing sample was made of memory CD4+ T cells sorted from blood. Described subset: CD45RA-negative fraction. The V and J genes are TRBV28 and TRBJ1-2; TRBD1 is a possible D gene (6 bases). This TCR was recovered from a woman aged 25-40 years in good health. The CDR3 coding sequence is TGTGCCAGCAGTTTGCAGGGGCAGAAGGGCTACACCTTC. Its protein is CASSLQGQKGYTF.